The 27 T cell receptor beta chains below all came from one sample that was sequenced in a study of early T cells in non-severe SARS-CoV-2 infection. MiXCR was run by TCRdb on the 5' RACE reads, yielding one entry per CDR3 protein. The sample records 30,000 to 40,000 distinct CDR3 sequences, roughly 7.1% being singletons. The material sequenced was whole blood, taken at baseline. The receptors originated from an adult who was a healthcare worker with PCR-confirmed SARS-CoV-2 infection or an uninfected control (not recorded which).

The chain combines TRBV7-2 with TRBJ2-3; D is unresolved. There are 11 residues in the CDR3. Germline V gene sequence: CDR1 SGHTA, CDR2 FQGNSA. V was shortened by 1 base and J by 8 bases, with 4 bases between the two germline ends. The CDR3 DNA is TGTGCCAGCAGCTTAGGTGTTACGCAGTATTTT. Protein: CASSLGVTQYF.

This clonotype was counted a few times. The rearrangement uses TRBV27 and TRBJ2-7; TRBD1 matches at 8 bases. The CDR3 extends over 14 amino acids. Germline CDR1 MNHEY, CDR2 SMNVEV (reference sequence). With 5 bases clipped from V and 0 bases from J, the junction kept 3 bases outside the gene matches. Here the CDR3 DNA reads TGTGCCAGCAGTCAGGGGGCGGGCTCCTACGAGCAGTACTTC. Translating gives CASSQGAGSYEQYF.

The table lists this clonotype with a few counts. As DNA, the CDR3 is TGTGCCAGCAGTGAAGGCGGTTGGGGAGACTACGAGCAGTACGTC. This translates into CASSEGGWGDYEQYV. The chain recombines TRBV6-1 with TRBJ2-7; TRBD2 might be the D (5 bases). Germline V gene sequence: CDR1 MNHNS, CDR2 SASEGT. The CDR3 runs to 15 residues. The V gene lost 1 base and the J gene lost 3 bases, with 13 bases spanning the gap.

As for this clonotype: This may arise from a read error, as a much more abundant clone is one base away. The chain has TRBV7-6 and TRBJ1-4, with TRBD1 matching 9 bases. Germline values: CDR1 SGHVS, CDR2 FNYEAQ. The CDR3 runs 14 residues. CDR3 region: CASSFGTGRENLFF. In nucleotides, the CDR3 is TGTGCCAGCAGCTTTGGGACAGGGCGCGAAAACCTGTTTTTT. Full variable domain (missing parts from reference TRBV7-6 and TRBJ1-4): GAGVSQSPRYKVTKRGQDVALRCDPISGHVSLYWYRQALGQGPEFLTYFNYEAQQDKSGLPNDRFSAERPEGSISTLTIQRTEQRDSAMYRCASSFGTGRENLFFGSGTQLSVL.

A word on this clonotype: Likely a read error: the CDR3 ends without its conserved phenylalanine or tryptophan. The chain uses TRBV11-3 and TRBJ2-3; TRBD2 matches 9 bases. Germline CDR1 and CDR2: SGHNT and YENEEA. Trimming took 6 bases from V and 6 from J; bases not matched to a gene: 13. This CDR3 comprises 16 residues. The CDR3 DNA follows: TGTGCCAGCAGAACCGGGTTAGCGGGAGTGGCGGATACGCAGTATTCT. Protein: CASRTGLAGVADTQYS.

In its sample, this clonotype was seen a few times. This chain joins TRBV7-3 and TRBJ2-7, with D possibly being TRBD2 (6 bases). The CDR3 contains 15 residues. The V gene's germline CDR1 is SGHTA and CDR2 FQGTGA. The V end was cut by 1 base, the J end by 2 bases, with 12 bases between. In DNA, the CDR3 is TGTGCCAGCAGCTTAATCGGGACTGAACCCTACGAGCAGTACTTC. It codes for CASSLIGTEPYEQYF.

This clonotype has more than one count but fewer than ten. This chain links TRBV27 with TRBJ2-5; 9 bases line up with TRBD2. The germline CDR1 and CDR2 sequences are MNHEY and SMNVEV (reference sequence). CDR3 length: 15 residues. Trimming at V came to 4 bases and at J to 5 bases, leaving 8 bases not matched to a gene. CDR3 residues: CASSSSASGIETQYF. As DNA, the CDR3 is TGTGCCAGCAGTTCGTCGGCTAGCGGGATTGAGACCCAGTACTTC.

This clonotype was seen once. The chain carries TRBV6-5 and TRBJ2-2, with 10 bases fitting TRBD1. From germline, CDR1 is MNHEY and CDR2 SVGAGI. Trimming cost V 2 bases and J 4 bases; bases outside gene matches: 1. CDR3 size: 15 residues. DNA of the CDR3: TGTGCCAGCAGTTACGGACAGGGGGTCACCGGGGAGCTGTTTTTT. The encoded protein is CASSYGQGVTGELFF.

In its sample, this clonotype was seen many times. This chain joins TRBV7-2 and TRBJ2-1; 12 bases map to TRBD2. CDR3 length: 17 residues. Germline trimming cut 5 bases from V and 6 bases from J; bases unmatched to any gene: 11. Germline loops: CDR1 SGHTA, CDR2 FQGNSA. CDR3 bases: TGTGCCAGCAGCCCAACTCAGACTAGCGGGAGATTCAATGAGCAGTTCTTC. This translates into CASSPTQTSGRFNEQFF.

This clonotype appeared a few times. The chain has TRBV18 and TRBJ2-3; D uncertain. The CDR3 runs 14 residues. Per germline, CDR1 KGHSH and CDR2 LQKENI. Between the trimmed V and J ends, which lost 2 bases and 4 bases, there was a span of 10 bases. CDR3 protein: CASSPIPRADTQYF. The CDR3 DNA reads TGTGCCAGCTCACCAATACCCCGTGCAGATACGCAGTATTTT.

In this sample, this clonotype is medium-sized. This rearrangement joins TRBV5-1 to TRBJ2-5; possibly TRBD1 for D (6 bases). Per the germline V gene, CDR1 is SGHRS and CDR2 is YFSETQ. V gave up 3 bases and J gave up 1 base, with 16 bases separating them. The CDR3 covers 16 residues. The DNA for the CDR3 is TGCGCCAGCAGCTACCGGCCGACAGGAACCCAAGAGACCCAGTACTTC. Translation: CASSYRPTGTQETQYF.

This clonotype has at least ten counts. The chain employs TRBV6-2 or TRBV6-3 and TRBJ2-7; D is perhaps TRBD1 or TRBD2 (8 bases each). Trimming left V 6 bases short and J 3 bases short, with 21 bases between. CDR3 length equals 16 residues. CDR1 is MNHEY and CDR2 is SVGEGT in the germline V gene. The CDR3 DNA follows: TGTGCCAGCAGACCTGGGACAGGTCGGGAGGGCTACGAGCAGTACTTC. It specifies CASRPGTGREGYEQYF.

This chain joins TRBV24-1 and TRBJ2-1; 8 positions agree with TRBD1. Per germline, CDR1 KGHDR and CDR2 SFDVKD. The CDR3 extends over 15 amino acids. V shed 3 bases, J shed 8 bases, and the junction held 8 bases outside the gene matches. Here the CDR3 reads CATSDHGQGADEQFF. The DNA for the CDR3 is TGTGCCACCAGTGATCATGGCCAGGGGGCCGATGAGCAGTTCTTC.

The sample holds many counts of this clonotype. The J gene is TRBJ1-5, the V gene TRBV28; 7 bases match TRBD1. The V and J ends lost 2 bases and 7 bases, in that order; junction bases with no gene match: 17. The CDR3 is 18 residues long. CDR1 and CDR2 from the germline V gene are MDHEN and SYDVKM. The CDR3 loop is CASSLPDRAAGFDQPQHF. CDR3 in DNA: TGTGCCAGCAGTTTACCCGACAGGGCGGCGGGGTTCGACCAGCCCCAGCATTTT.

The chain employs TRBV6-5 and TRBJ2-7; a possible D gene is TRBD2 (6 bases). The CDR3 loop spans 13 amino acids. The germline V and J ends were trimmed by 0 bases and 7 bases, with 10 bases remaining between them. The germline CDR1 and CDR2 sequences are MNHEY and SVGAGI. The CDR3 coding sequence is TGTGCCAGCAGTTACTCTACGGCGGGGGAGCAGTACTTC. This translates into CASSYSTAGEQYF.

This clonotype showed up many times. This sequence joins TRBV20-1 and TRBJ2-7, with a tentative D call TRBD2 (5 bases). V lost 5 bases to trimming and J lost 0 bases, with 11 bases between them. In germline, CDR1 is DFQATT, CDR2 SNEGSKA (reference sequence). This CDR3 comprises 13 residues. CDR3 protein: CSARGGSSYEQYF. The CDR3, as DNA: TGCAGTGCTCGGGGTGGGAGCTCCTACGAGCAGTACTTC.

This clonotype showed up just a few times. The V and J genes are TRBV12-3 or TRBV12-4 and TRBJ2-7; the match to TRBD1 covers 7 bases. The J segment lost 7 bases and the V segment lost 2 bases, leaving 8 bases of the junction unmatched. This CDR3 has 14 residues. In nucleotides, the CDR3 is TGTGCCAGCAGTTTAACAGGGGCACCGAAAGAGCAGTACGTC. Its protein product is CASSLTGAPKEQYV.

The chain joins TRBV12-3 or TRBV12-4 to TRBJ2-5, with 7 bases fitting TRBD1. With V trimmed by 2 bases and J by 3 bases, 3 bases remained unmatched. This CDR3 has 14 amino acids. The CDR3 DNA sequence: TGTGCCAGCAGTTTAAGACAGGGAAAAGAGACCCAGTACTTC. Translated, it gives CASSLRQGKETQYF.

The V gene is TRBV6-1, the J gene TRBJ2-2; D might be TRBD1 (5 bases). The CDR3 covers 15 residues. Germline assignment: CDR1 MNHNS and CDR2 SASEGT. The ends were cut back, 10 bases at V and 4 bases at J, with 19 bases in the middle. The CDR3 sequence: CATQGADRFTGELFF. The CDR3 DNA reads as TGTGCCACCCAGGGTGCGGACCGTTTCACCGGGGAGCTGTTTTTT.

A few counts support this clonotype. DNA for the CDR3: TGTGCCAGCAGTTTATTGGGGGGAGACACAGATACGCAGTATTTT. Its protein is CASSLLGGDTDTQYF. V gene TRBV28 combines with J gene TRBJ2-3, with D perhaps matching TRBD2 (6 bases). This CDR3 has 15 amino acids. Germline V lookup: CDR1 MDHEN, CDR2 SYDVKM. V gave up 1 base and J gave up 2 bases, with 10 bases separating them.

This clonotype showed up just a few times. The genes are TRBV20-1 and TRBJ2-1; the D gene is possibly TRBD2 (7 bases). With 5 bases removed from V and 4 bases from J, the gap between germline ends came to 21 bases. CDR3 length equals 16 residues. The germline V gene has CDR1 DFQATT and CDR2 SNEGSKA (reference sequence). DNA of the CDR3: TGCAGTGCTCTCGCCCCAAAAGGGGGGGTTTACAATGAGCAGTTCTTC. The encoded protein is CSALAPKGGVYNEQFF.

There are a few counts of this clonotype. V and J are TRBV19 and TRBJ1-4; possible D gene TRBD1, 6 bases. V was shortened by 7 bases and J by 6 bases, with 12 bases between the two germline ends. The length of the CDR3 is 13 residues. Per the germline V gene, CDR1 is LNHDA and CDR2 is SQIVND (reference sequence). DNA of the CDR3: TGTGCCAGTAAGGGACATCTTCATGAAAAACTGTTTTTT. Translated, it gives CASKGHLHEKLFF.

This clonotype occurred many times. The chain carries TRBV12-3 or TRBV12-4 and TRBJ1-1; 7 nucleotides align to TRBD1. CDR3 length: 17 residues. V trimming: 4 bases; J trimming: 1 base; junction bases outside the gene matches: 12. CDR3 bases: TGTGCCAGCAGTTCCCGACAGGGAGGACGGAGGAACACTGAAGCTTTCTTT. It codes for CASSSRQGGRRNTEAFF.

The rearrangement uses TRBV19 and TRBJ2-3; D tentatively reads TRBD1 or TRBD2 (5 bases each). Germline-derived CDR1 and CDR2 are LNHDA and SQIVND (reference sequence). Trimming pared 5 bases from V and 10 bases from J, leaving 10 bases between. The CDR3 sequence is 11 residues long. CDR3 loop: CASSSPGPQYF. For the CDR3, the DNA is TGTGCCAGTAGTTCACCGGGACCGCAGTATTTT.

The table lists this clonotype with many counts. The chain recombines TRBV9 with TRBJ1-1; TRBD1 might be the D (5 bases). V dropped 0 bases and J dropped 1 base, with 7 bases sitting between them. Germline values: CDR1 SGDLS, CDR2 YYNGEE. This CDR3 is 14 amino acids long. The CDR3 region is CASSVVTENTEAFF. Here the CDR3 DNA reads TGTGCCAGCAGCGTAGTGACAGAGAACACTGAAGCTTTCTTT. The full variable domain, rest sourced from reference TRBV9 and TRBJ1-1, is DSGVTQTPKHLITATGQRVTLRCSPRSGDLSVYWYQQSLDQGLQFLIQYYNGEERAKGNILERFSAQQFPDLHSELNLSSLELGDSALYFCASSVVTENTEAFFGQGTRLTVV.

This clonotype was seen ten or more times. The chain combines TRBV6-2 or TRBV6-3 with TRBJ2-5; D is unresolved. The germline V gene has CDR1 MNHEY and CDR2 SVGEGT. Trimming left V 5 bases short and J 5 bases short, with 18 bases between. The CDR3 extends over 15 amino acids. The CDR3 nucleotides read TGTGCCAGCAGTGAAGAAGCGCGGACGGTGGAGACCCAGTACTTC. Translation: CASSEEARTVETQYF.

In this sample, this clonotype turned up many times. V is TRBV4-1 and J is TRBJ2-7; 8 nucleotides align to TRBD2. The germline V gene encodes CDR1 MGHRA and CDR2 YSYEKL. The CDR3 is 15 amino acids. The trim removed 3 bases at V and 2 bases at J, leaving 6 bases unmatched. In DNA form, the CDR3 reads TGCGCCAGCAGCCATGAAGCGGGAGCGACCTACGAGCAGTACTTC. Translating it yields CASSHEAGATYEQYF.